This T cell receptor beta chain emerged from a study of blood T cell repertoires in COVID-19. The wider study: Acute-phase and convalescent COVID-19 samples originated in the United States, Italy and Spain. The analysed material was cDNA or gDNA that came from T cells, B-cell-depleted T cells, or PBMCs.

The length of the CDR3 is 11 residues. Trimming cost V 6 bases and J 14 bases; bases outside gene matches: 6. Original data processing: Reference gene primer amplification gave nucleated cell count estimates. Repertoires were generated with immunoSEQ multiplex PCR, while TCRdb's copy carries only in-frame clones and drops some. D and trimming were read from the DNA, whereas the V and J calls and clone size are those reported in that table. This table has a few hundred thousand clones, roughly four fifths appearing once. This clonotype originated in a woman aged 25 to 39 who had recovered from COVID-19. V is TRBV12-3 or TRBV12-4 and J is TRBJ2-2; 7 nucleotides align to TRBD2. Specimen: peripheral blood. DNA of the CDR3: TGTGCCAGCAGCACCGGGACTAAACTGTTTTTT. Translated: CASSTGTKLFF.